This T cell receptor (beta chain) was found in a study of somatic mutations in cytotoxic T cells in rheumatoid arthritis. General study results and limits: A largest CD8+ clone above 20% of CD8+ cells occurred in about an eighth of the roughly 65 patients. The slightly lower representation of TRBV07 among rheumatoid arthritis patients did not undergo correction for multiple comparisons.

Regarding this clone: Antigen specificity is unknown.

Assay used: immunoSEQ multiplex PCR; TCRdb lists only in-frame clones, some missing. The sample includes roughly 20,000 clones, 65% to 70% of them seen just once. The CDR3 has 14 residues. Trimming cost V 5 bases and J 4 bases, with 13 bases left between them. CDR1 and CDR2 (germline): SGHAT, FQNNGV. V and J are TRBV11-2 and TRBJ2-3; a weak D match, TRBD2 (6 bases). The sample taken for sequencing was CD8+ T cells sorted from blood. This clonotype originated in an adult with rheumatoid arthritis. Here the CDR3 reads CASSQELAADTQYF. CDR3 nucleotides: TGTGCCAGCAGCCAGGAACTAGCAGCAGATACGCAGTATTTT. The entire variable domain, with the rest obtained from reference TRBV11-2 and TRBJ2-3, is as follows: EAGVAQSPRYKIIEKRQSVAFWCNPISGHATLYWYQQILGQGPKLLIQFQNNGVVDDSQLPKDRFSAERLKGVDSTLKIQPAKLEDSAVYLCASSQELAADTQYFGPGTRLTVL.